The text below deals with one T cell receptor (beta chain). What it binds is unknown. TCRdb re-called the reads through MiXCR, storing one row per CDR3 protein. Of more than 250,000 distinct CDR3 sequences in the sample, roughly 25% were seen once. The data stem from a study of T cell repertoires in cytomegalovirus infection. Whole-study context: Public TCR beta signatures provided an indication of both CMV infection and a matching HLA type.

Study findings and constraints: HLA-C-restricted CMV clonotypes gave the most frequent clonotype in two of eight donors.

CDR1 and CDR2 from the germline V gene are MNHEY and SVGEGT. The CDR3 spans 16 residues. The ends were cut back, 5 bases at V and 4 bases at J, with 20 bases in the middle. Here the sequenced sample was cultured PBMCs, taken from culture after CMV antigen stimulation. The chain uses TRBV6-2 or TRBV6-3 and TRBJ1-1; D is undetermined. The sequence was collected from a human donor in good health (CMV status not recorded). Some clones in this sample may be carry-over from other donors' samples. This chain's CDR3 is CASSPRTGRASTEAFF. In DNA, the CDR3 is TGTGCCAGCAGTCCGCGGACCGGACGGGCTAGCACTGAAGCTTTCTTT.